One and the same sample provided the 11 T cell receptor beta chains below, sequenced in a study. Tregs were sorted as CD4+CD25+CD127-/low cells. TCRdb fed the 5' RACE reads into MiXCR, producing one record per CDR3 protein. Of 50,000 to 70,000 distinct CDR3 sequences listed, under 25% are singletons. Sequenced sample: tumor-infiltrating Tregs sorted from the breast tumor. The receptor source for this set is a female donor with breast cancer.

The chain couples TRBV5-1 to TRBJ2-2, with 8 bases aligning to TRBD1. The CDR3 runs 15 residues. CDR1 and CDR2 (germline): SGHRS, YFSETQ. The trim removed 4 bases at V and 3 bases at J, leaving 5 bases unmatched. CDR3: CASSLDRADTGELFF. CDR3 coding DNA: TGCGCCAGCAGCCTGGACAGGGCGGACACCGGGGAGCTGTTTTTT.

This sequence joins TRBV14 and TRBJ2-3; D perhaps matches TRBD1 (5 bases). CDR3 length: 12 amino acids. V lost 2 bases, J lost 6 bases, and 6 bases lay in between. CDR1 SGHDN and CDR2 FVKESK come from the germline V gene. The chain's CDR3 is CASSQQGDTQYF. CDR3 in DNA: TGTGCCAGCAGCCAACAGGGTGATACGCAGTATTTT.

V gene TRBV28 combines with J gene TRBJ1-1; D unresolved. Trimming removed 6 bases at V and 4 bases at J, with 21 bases between. Germline CDR1 MDHEN, CDR2 SYDVKM. CDR3 size: 16 residues. This CDR3 reads CASSHTAGFKGTEAFF. The CDR3 bases are TGTGCCAGCAGCCACACCGCGGGGTTCAAGGGCACTGAAGCTTTCTTT.

The chain recombines TRBV5-4 with TRBJ2-1; 11 bases fit TRBD2. Germline V CDR1 and CDR2: SGHNT, YYREEE (reference sequence). The CDR3 runs to 15 residues. Trimming cost V 2 bases and J 7 bases; bases outside gene matches: 5. The CDR3 spells CASSFTSGSRNEQFF. The DNA of the CDR3 is TGTGCCAGCAGCTTTACTAGCGGGAGTAGAAATGAGCAGTTCTTC.

This chain uses TRBV7-2 with TRBJ2-7, with D perhaps matching TRBD2 (6 bases). Germline CDR1 is SGHTA and CDR2 is FQGNSA. CDR3 length: 15 residues. Trimming removed 5 bases at V and 2 bases at J, with 16 bases between. The DNA of the CDR3 is TGTGCCAGCAGCACCTTCGGGACTGAGCCCTACGAGCAGTACTTC. Translating it yields CASSTFGTEPYEQYF.

The rearrangement joins TRBV28 to TRBJ1-2; TRBD1 matches at 9 bases. V dropped 8 bases and J dropped 4; count of bases not matched to a gene: 2. The CDR3 covers 12 residues. CDR1 is MDHEN, CDR2 SYDVKM, per germline. The CDR3 loop reads CASGQGSYGYTF. In nucleotides, the CDR3 is TGTGCCAGCGGACAGGGGTCCTATGGCTACACCTTC.

Many counts were recorded for this clonotype. This chain joins TRBV5-1 and TRBJ1-1, with D possibly matching TRBD1 (5 bases). This CDR3 is 14 amino acids long. CDR1 SGHRS and CDR2 YFSETQ come from the germline V gene. Deletions cut 7 bases from V and 4 bases from J, with 17 bases between. This CDR3 reads CASGDPTRGTEAFF. CDR3 sequence (DNA): TGCGCCAGCGGGGACCCCACGAGGGGCACTGAAGCTTTCTTT.

Points on this clonotype: A much bigger clone sits one base away, suggesting this may be a read error. The chain uses TRBV29-1 and TRBJ2-6; perhaps D is TRBD1 or TRBD2 (5 bases each). CDR3 size: 16 residues. Germline V gene sequence: CDR1 SQVTM, CDR2 ANQGSEA. CDR3 region: CSVAIQGAPGASVLTF. CDR3 nucleotides: TGCAGCGTTGCCATTCAGGGAGCCCCTGGGGCCAGCGTCCTGACTTTC. Together with reference TRBV29-1 and TRBJ2-6, the CDR3 gives the full variable domain: SAVISQKPSRDICQRGTSLTIQCQVDSQVTMMFWYRQQPGQSLTLIATANQGSEATYESGFVIDKFPISRPNLTFSTLTVSNMSPEDSSIYLCSVAIQGAPGASVLTFGAGSRLTVL.

CDR3 protein: CASSLQSGSGNEQFF. The CDR3 DNA reads TGTGCCAGCAGCTTACAGAGCGGGAGTGGAAATGAGCAGTTCTTC. The chain recombines TRBV7-2 with TRBJ2-1; 8 nucleotides align to TRBD2. V lost 2 bases to trimming and J lost 7 bases; unmatched junction nucleotides: 7. The CDR3 covers 15 residues. Germline V gene sequence: CDR1 SGHTA, CDR2 FQGNSA.

This clonotype was found many times. The chain uses TRBV20-1 and TRBJ2-1, with D possibly TRBD2 on 6 matching bases. The CDR3 totals 13 residues. Germline V gene sequence: CDR1 DFQATT, CDR2 SNEGSKA (reference sequence). In DNA form, the CDR3 reads TGCAGCGTACCGGGACTGGTGGCAAGGGGGCAGTTCTTC. Protein: CSVPGLVARGQFF.

Only one count was recorded for this clonotype. One base away lies a much larger clone, so this may be a sequencing read error. The gene calls are TRBV20-1 and TRBJ1-1, with a weak D call TRBD1 (6 bases). Germline V gene lookup returns CDR1 DFQATT and CDR2 SNEGSKA (reference sequence). This CDR3 is built from 12 residues. The CDR3 spells CSARNRVTEALF. The CDR3 nucleotides are TGCAGTGCTAGAAACAGGGTCACTGAAGCTCTCTTT.